This is a list of T cell receptor beta chains from one sample in a study of blood T cells in healthy people across ages. TCRdb independently ran MiXCR on the 5' RACE reads; one entry per CDR3 protein. The sample holds some 1.8 million distinct CDR3 sequences, about 39% seen once. Sequencing was performed on blood. The receptors were sampled from a human donor in good health. Both conserved end residues are part of each CDR3. The D gene is left open where the match is weak. A clone size is listed for some rows: how often the clone was seen (once, few, many), or a class if it is expanded.

>TRBJ1-1|TRBD1|NA|TRBV4-3
CASSQVRTGKGAFF
TGCGCCAGCAGCCAAGTTCGGACAGGTAAAGGGGCTTTCTTT
>TRBJ1-1|NA|NA|TRBV7-9
CASSSVSPNTEAFF
TGTGCCAGCAGCTCAGTGAGTCCGAACACTGAAGCTTTCTTT
>TRBJ2-5|TRBD2|NA|TRBV20-1
CSAPSGGVQETQYF
TGCAGTGCTCCTAGCGGGGGGGTCCAAGAGACCCAGTACTTC
>TRBJ2-7|TRBD2|NA|TRBV14
CASSQELRASGDNEQYF
TGTGCCAGCAGCCAAGAATTGAGGGCTAGCGGGGACAATGAGCAGTACTTC
>TRBJ2-1|TRBD1|few|TRBV6-1
CASSEARTGSQNEQFF
TGTGCCAGCAGTGAAGCGCGGACAGGGTCACAGAATGAGCAGTTCTTC
>TRBJ2-3|NA|NA|TRBV3-1
CACSQPQGTTDTQYF
TGTGCCTGCAGCCAACCCCAGGGTACTACAGATACGCAGTATTTT
>TRBJ2-5|NA|NA|TRBV28
CASSFGGSGETQYF
TGTGCCAGCAGTTTTGGGGGGAGCGGGGAGACCCAGTACTTC
>TRBJ2-5|NA|few|TRBV6-2/TRBV6-3
CASSYVEGWGTQYF
TGTGCCAGCAGTTACGTAGAGGGGTGGGGGACCCAGTACTTC
>TRBJ1-2|NA|NA|TRBV29-1
CSVTGANYGYTF
TGCAGCGTGACAGGAGCCAACTATGGCTACACCTTC
>TRBJ2-7|TRBD1|NA|TRBV12-3/TRBV12-4
CASSFRGRGSYEQYF
TGTGCCAGCAGTTTCAGGGGGCGCGGGTCCTACGAGCAGTACTTC
>TRBJ2-2|NA|NA|TRBV29-1
CSVSRGASSDTGELFF
TGCAGCGTTTCTAGGGGGGCCTCGTCGGACACCGGGGAGCTGTTTTTT
>TRBJ2-1|TRBD2|NA|TRBV4-1
CASSQSGGDAYNEQFF
TGCGCCAGCAGCCAAAGCGGGGGGGATGCCTACAATGAGCAGTTCTTC
>TRBJ2-3|TRBD2|few|TRBV6-5
CASSYSSSGGASTDTQYF
TGTGCCAGCAGTTACTCGTCTAGCGGGGGGGCAAGCACAGATACGCAGTATTTT
>TRBJ2-7|NA|few|TRBV4-1
CASSHQGGQGTYEQYF
TGCGCCAGCAGCCATCAGGGGGGTCAGGGAACCTACGAGCAGTACTTC
>TRBJ1-4|NA|NA|TRBV12-3/TRBV12-4
CASGSETTNEKLFF
TGTGCCAGCGGTTCAGAGACGACTAATGAAAAACTGTTTTTT
>TRBJ1-6|NA|many|TRBV7-9
CASSLTLGDNSPLHF
TGTGCCAGCAGCTTAACTCTCGGAGATAATTCACCCCTCCACTTT
>TRBJ2-7|NA|NA|TRBV7-9
CASSLWGRTKKGEQYF
TGTGCCAGCAGCTTATGGGGGCGGACCAAAAAGGGCGAGCAGTACTTC
>TRBJ1-2|TRBD1|few|TRBV4-3
CASSQEVGQGVYGYTF
TGCGCCAGCAGCCAAGAAGTAGGACAGGGGGTGTATGGCTACACCTTC
>TRBJ2-1|TRBD1|few|TRBV29-1
CSVLDRVYNEQFF
TGCAGCGTACTGGACAGGGTGTACAATGAGCAGTTCTTC
>TRBJ2-3|NA|few|TRBV20-1
CSATDGLGNTQYF
TGCAGTGCTACGGACGGACTTGGGAATACGCAGTATTTT
>TRBJ2-1|TRBD2|NA|TRBV29-1
CSVSGGVETQFF
TGCAGCGTTAGCGGGGGGGTGGAGACCCAGTTCTTC
>TRBJ2-5|NA|NA|TRBV29-1
CSVEGGLGGTQYF
TGCAGCGTTGAAGGGGGTTTAGGGGGTACCCAGTACTTC
>TRBJ2-6|NA|NA|TRBV7-9
CAGRDRTSGANVLTF
TGTGCCGGCCGGGACCGGACCTCTGGGGCCAACGTCCTGACTTTC
>TRBJ2-1|NA|few|TRBV4-1
CASSQEGGALNEQFF
TGCGCCAGCAGCCAAGAGGGGGGGGCTTTAAATGAGCAGTTCTTC
>TRBJ2-3|TRBD2|many|TRBV20-1
CSADLTSGGAADTQYF
TGCAGTGCTGACCTGACTAGCGGGGGGGCAGCAGATACGCAGTATTTT
>TRBJ1-2|TRBD1|NA|TRBV7-8
CASSEVHRGLSYGYTF
TGTGCCAGCAGCGAAGTCCACAGGGGGCTCAGCTATGGCTACACCTTC
>TRBJ1-2|TRBD1|few|TRBV7-6
CASSPPGQGTNGYTF
TGTGCCAGCAGCCCCCCGGGACAGGGGACGAATGGCTACACCTTC
>TRBJ1-2|NA|few|TRBV12-3/TRBV12-4
CASSLSVEANYGYTF
TGTGCCAGCAGTTTATCGGTTGAAGCTAACTATGGCTACACCTTC
>TRBJ1-1|NA|NA|TRBV5-1
CASSGEAEEAFF
TGCGCCAGCAGCGGGGAGGCAGAGGAGGCTTTCTTT
>TRBJ1-2|NA|few|TRBV15
CATSPRSGYGYTF
TGTGCCACCAGTCCCAGAAGCGGCTATGGCTACACCTTC
>TRBJ2-7|NA|few|TRBV10-3
CAISKGPTSYEQYF
TGTGCCATCAGCAAAGGACCCACATCCTACGAGCAGTACTTC
>TRBJ1-1|NA|NA|TRBV5-1
CASSLEGGITSEAFF
TGCGCCAGCAGCTTGGAAGGGGGAATTACGTCTGAAGCTTTCTTT
>TRBJ2-3|NA|once|TRBV24-1
CATRQPGSDTQYF
TGTGCCACCAGACAACCTGGATCAGATACGCAGTATTTT
>TRBJ1-3|NA|NA|TRBV20-1
CSAPSAGNTIYF
TGCAGTGCCCCCTCAGCGGGAAACACCATATATTTT
>TRBJ1-1|NA|NA|TRBV6-5
CASSYSYEGGTEAFF
TGTGCCAGCAGTTACTCGTACGAGGGGGGCACTGAAGCTTTCTTT
>TRBJ2-7|TRBD2|few|TRBV11-1
CASSGGSWSYEQYF
TGTGCCAGCAGCGGCGGGAGCTGGTCCTACGAGCAGTACTTC
>TRBJ1-1|NA|NA|TRBV5-1
CASSLSSFYTEAFF
TGCGCCAGCAGCTTGTCTTCGTTCTACACTGAAGCTTTCTTT
>TRBJ2-1|NA|NA|TRBV28
CASRLVGWNEQFF
TGTGCCAGTAGATTAGTGGGGTGGAATGAGCAGTTCTTC
>TRBJ1-2|NA|few|TRBV6-4
CASSATEYGYTF
TGTGCCAGCAGTGCCACAGAATATGGCTACACCTTC
>TRBJ1-1|NA|NA|TRBV28
CASKSNTEAFF
TGTGCCAGCAAGAGTAACACTGAAGCTTTCTTT
>TRBJ2-3|NA|few|TRBV20-1
CSEGGASSPGTQYF
TGCAGCGAGGGGGGGGCTAGCTCGCCCGGTACGCAGTATTTT
>TRBJ1-5|NA|NA|TRBV19
CASSIEAGQPQHF
TGTGCCAGTAGTATAGAGGCTGGGCAGCCCCAGCATTTT
>TRBJ1-2|TRBD1|NA|TRBV9
CASSALGQATYGYTF
TGTGCCAGCAGCGCGCTAGGACAGGCAACCTATGGCTACACCTTC
>TRBJ2-7|NA|few|TRBV21-1
CASSKHRIMSYEQYF
TGTGCCAGCAGCAAACACCGGATTATGTCCTACGAGCAGTACTTC
>TRBJ1-2|NA|few|TRBV14
CASSPPQGDGYGYTF
TGTGCCAGCAGCCCTCCCCAGGGAGATGGCTATGGCTACACCTTC
>TRBJ2-3|NA|NA|TRBV7-6
CASSLGDHLDTQYF
TGTGCCAGCAGCTTAGGGGACCACCTAGATACGCAGTATTTT